Reported below is one T cell receptor beta chain. This entry comes from a study of CD8+CD57+ T cells in acquired aplastic anemia. Genomic DNA constituted the template upon which TCR beta VDJ and CDR3 profiling was performed. TCRdb ran MiXCR on the reads and lists one entry per CDR3 protein. The data show approximately 170,000 distinct CDR3 sequences, about three fifths seen once. Sequenced sample: sorted CD4+, CD8+, or CD8+CD57+ T cells (not recorded which) from PBMCs. The TCR originated in a human donor in good health.

CDR3: CAISESQSRAYGYTF. In DNA, the CDR3 is TGTGCCATCAGTGAGTCGCAGAGCAGGGCCTATGGCTACACCTTC. The rearrangement uses TRBV10-3 and TRBJ1-2; D possibly corresponds to TRBD1 (5 bases). Germline V gene data show CDR1 as ENHRY and CDR2 as SYGVKD. This CDR3 contains 15 residues. V gave up 0 bases and J gave up 4 bases, with 12 bases separating them.